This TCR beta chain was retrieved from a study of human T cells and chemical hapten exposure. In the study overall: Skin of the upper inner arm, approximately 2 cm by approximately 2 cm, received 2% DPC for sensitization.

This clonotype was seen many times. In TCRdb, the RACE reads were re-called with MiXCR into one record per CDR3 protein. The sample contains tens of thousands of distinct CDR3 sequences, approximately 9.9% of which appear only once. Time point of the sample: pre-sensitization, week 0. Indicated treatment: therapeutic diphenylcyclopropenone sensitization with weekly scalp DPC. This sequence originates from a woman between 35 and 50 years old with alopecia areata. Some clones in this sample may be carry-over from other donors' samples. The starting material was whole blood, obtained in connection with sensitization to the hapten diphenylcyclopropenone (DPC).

As DNA, the CDR3 is TGTGCCAGCAGACCCGGAGGGGGGATTCAAGAGACCCAGTACTTC. Translating gives CASRPGGGIQETQYF. The rearrangement joins TRBV7-9 to TRBJ2-5, with D perhaps being TRBD1 or TRBD2 (6 bases each). The CDR3 extends over 15 amino acids. Germline V gene lookup returns CDR1 SEHNR and CDR2 FQNEAQ (reference sequence). The germline V and J ends were trimmed by 6 bases and 2 bases, with 16 bases remaining between them. Using reference TRBV7-9 and TRBJ2-5 for the parts outside the CDR3, the full variable domain is DTGVSQNPRHKITKRGQNVTFRCDPISEHNRLYWYRQTLGQGPEFLTYFQNEAQLEKSRLLSDRFSAERPKGSFSTLEIQRTEQGDSAMYLCASRPGGGIQETQYFGPGTRLLVL.